This is a list of T cell receptor beta chains from one sample in a study of regulatory T cells in long-lasting Graves disease. TCRdb reanalysed the multiplex PCR reads using MiXCR and keeps one entry per CDR3 protein. The data contain 550,000 to 600,000 distinct CDR3 sequences, about 15% of them seen just once; the ten biggest clones take up more than 10%. These data were also reused for a study on T cells in Graves' hyperthyroidism and ophthalmopathy.

The starting material was peripheral blood mononuclear cells (PBMCs), obtained at new diagnosis, from a patient treated with antithyroid drugs. The receptors were sampled from a man between 18 and 29 years old with Graves disease. Each CDR3 is given with its conserved first and last residue. The D gene is left open where the match is weak. Clone sizes are given selectively: once, few, many, or a class where the clone is expanded.

clone size: .; J gene: TRBJ2-7; V gene: TRBV6-1; D gene: TRBD2; CDR3 DNA: TGTGCCACCACACACAGCGGGAGGATCAACACCTACGAGCAGTACTTC; CDR3 protein: CATTHSGRINTYEQYF
clone size: many; J gene: TRBJ2-5; V gene: TRBV27; D gene: .; CDR3 DNA: TGTGCCAGCAGTCCCCTAGCGTCCCCCCAAGAGACCCAGTACTTC; CDR3 protein: CASSPLASPQETQYF
clone size: few; J gene: TRBJ2-1; V gene: TRBV7-9; D gene: TRBD2; CDR3 DNA: TGTGCCAGCAGCTCAACTGCCAGCGGGAGGAACAATGAGCAGTTCTTC; CDR3 protein: CASSSTASGRNNEQFF
clone size: .; J gene: TRBJ2-3; V gene: TRBV9; D gene: .; CDR3 DNA: TGTGCCAGCAGCGTCTCGGCGTCCGGGGTAGATACGCAGTATTTT; CDR3 protein: CASSVSASGVDTQYF
clone size: .; J gene: TRBJ1-2; V gene: TRBV19; D gene: .; CDR3 DNA: TGTGCCAGCTACAGTAATGGCTACACCTTC; CDR3 protein: CASYSNGYTF
clone size: many; J gene: TRBJ1-2; V gene: TRBV6-1; D gene: .; CDR3 DNA: TGTGCCAGCAGTCTCACACCCCAAAGGCAATACGGCTATGGCTACACCTTC; CDR3 protein: CASSLTPQRQYGYGYTF
clone size: few; J gene: TRBJ2-1; V gene: TRBV5-4; D gene: .; CDR3 DNA: TGTGCCAGCAGCTCAGCGGGTTCCGATGAGCAGTTCTTC; CDR3 protein: CASSSAGSDEQFF
clone size: few; J gene: TRBJ2-3; V gene: TRBV6-1; D gene: .; CDR3 DNA: TGTGCCAGCAGTGATGGAGGAGATACGCAGTATTTT; CDR3 protein: CASSDGGDTQYF
clone size: few; J gene: TRBJ1-1; V gene: TRBV5-1; D gene: TRBD1; CDR3 DNA: TGCGCCAGCAGCTCCGCCGGGACAGGGGGAACTGAAGCTTTCTTT; CDR3 protein: CASSSAGTGGTEAFF
clone size: few; J gene: TRBJ1-2; V gene: TRBV30; D gene: .; CDR3 DNA: TGTGCCTGGAGAGAGGTATCGTCAACTAACTATGGCTACACCTTC; CDR3 protein: CAWREVSSTNYGYTF
clone size: few; J gene: TRBJ2-7; V gene: TRBV5-1; D gene: TRBD1; CDR3 DNA: TGCGCCAGCAGGGGACAGGGGGCCGACGAGCAGTACTTC; CDR3 protein: CASRGQGADEQYF
clone size: many; J gene: TRBJ1-1; V gene: TRBV7-3; D gene: .; CDR3 DNA: TGTGCCAGCAGCTTGGGTTCGTACACTGAAGCTTTCTTT; CDR3 protein: CASSLGSYTEAFF
clone size: few; J gene: TRBJ2-2; V gene: TRBV9; D gene: TRBD2; CDR3 DNA: TGTGCCAGCAGCGTAGCGGCGGGAGGTAGGACCGGGGAGCTGTTTTTT; CDR3 protein: CASSVAAGGRTGELFF
clone size: .; J gene: TRBJ2-3; V gene: TRBV9; D gene: TRBD2; CDR3 DNA: TGTGCCAGCAGCGGGCCCGGGACTAGCGGGAGAATAAGTCGCGCAGATACGCAGTATTTT; CDR3 protein: CASSGPGTSGRISRADTQYF
clone size: .; J gene: TRBJ1-5; V gene: TRBV7-6; D gene: .; CDR3 DNA: TGTGCCAGCAGCTCACACCCCGGGGTCAGGGGTAGCAATCAGCCCCAGCATTTT; CDR3 protein: CASSSHPGVRGSNQPQHF
clone size: few; J gene: TRBJ2-6; V gene: TRBV19; D gene: .; CDR3 DNA: TGTGCCAGTAGTATACGCGCGGGCAGGGAGAGCTCTGGGGCCAACGTCCTGACTTTC; CDR3 protein: CASSIRAGRESSGANVLTF
clone size: few; J gene: TRBJ1-6; V gene: TRBV5-1; D gene: .; CDR3 DNA: TGCGCCAGCAGCGTTGACAGCGGGTATTCACCCCTCCACTTT; CDR3 protein: CASSVDSGYSPLHF
clone size: few; J gene: TRBJ2-7; V gene: TRBV18; D gene: TRBD1; CDR3 DNA: TGTGCCAGCTCACGTCCGGGACAGATGAGCGAGCAGTACTTC; CDR3 protein: CASSRPGQMSEQYF
clone size: many; J gene: TRBJ2-1; V gene: TRBV10-3; D gene: TRBD2; CDR3 DNA: TGTGCCATCAGTGAGGCTAGCGGGAGTGATGAGCAGTTCTTC; CDR3 protein: CAISEASGSDEQFF
clone size: .; J gene: TRBJ2-7; V gene: TRBV19; D gene: .; CDR3 DNA: TGTGCCAGTAGTCCCACCGTTTTATTGAGCGAGCAGTACTTC; CDR3 protein: CASSPTVLLSEQYF
clone size: many; J gene: TRBJ1-3; V gene: TRBV7-3; D gene: TRBD1; CDR3 DNA: TGTGCCAGCAGTCTCAGGGGGGACTCTGGAAACACCATATATTTT; CDR3 protein: CASSLRGDSGNTIYF
clone size: many; J gene: TRBJ2-7; V gene: TRBV12-3/TRBV12-4; D gene: TRBD2; CDR3 DNA: TGTGCCAGCAGCCCTGCTAGCGGGGGGACAACGCAGTACTTC; CDR3 protein: CASSPASGGTTQYF
clone size: few; J gene: TRBJ2-3; V gene: TRBV20-1; D gene: .; CDR3 DNA: TGCAGTGCTATGAAGGGGCTAAATACGCAGTATTTT; CDR3 protein: CSAMKGLNTQYF
clone size: .; J gene: TRBJ2-7; V gene: TRBV20-1; D gene: TRBD2; CDR3 DNA: TGCAATGCTAGAGAGGGAGCGGGAGCCTACGAGCAGTACTTC; CDR3 protein: CNAREGAGAYEQYF
clone size: .; J gene: TRBJ2-3; V gene: TRBV5-1; D gene: .; CDR3 DNA: TGCGCCAGCAGCTTGGAGCCCAGGATCAGCACAGATACGCAGTATTTT; CDR3 protein: CASSLEPRISTDTQYF
clone size: .; J gene: TRBJ2-3; V gene: TRBV7-9; D gene: TRBD1; CDR3 DNA: TGTGCCAGCAGCCCATTTGACAGGGGAGGCACAGATACGCAGTATTTT; CDR3 protein: CASSPFDRGGTDTQYF
clone size: .; J gene: TRBJ2-5; V gene: TRBV12-3/TRBV12-4; D gene: .; CDR3 DNA: TGTGCCAGCAGAAGGGTCTCACAAGAGACCCAGTACTTC; CDR3 protein: CASRRVSQETQYF
clone size: many; J gene: TRBJ2-7; V gene: TRBV10-3; D gene: TRBD1; CDR3 DNA: TGTGCCACCGAGACAGGGATCAAGGACGAGCAGTACTTC; CDR3 protein: CATETGIKDEQYF
clone size: .; J gene: TRBJ2-1; V gene: TRBV19; D gene: TRBD2; CDR3 DNA: TGTGCCAGTAGTCCAAGGGGACTAGCGGGAAATGAGCAGTTCTTC; CDR3 protein: CASSPRGLAGNEQFF
clone size: .; J gene: TRBJ1-1; V gene: TRBV20-1; D gene: .; CDR3 DNA: TGCAGTGCGAGCCAGTGGGGTCCGACTGAAGCTTTCTTT; CDR3 protein: CSASQWGPTEAFF
clone size: many; J gene: TRBJ2-4; V gene: TRBV12-3/TRBV12-4; D gene: TRBD1; CDR3 DNA: TGTGCCAGCAGTGAAGAGGGACAGGGGCTAAACATTCAGTACTTC; CDR3 protein: CASSEEGQGLNIQYF
clone size: many; J gene: TRBJ2-7; V gene: TRBV5-1; D gene: TRBD1; CDR3 DNA: TGCGCCAGCAGCACTGCGGCCGGACAGGTCGGCGAGCAGTACTTC; CDR3 protein: CASSTAAGQVGEQYF
clone size: few; J gene: TRBJ1-2; V gene: TRBV6-1; D gene: .; CDR3 DNA: TGTGCCAGCGGCCCATACTATGGCTACACCTTC; CDR3 protein: CASGPYYGYTF
clone size: many; J gene: TRBJ1-1; V gene: TRBV2; D gene: TRBD1; CDR3 DNA: TGTGCCAGCAGTGCGATAACCGGGACAGCAGGGGTCTTGAACACTGAAGCTTTCTTT; CDR3 protein: CASSAITGTAGVLNTEAFF
clone size: many; J gene: TRBJ2-7; V gene: TRBV7-2; D gene: .; CDR3 DNA: TGTGCCAGCAGCTTAGCTGCCCTGTTGTGGACAAGGGGGAGCTACGAGCAGTACTTC; CDR3 protein: CASSLAALLWTRGSYEQYF
clone size: many; J gene: TRBJ2-7; V gene: TRBV27; D gene: .; CDR3 DNA: TGTGCCAGCAGTTTATCGCACAGGGAGTACGAGCAGTACTTC; CDR3 protein: CASSLSHREYEQYF
clone size: few; J gene: TRBJ1-6; V gene: TRBV5-1; D gene: .; CDR3 DNA: TGCGCCAGCAGCTTGGCCGGCAGGGGAAATAATTCACCCCTCCACTTT; CDR3 protein: CASSLAGRGNNSPLHF
clone size: .; J gene: TRBJ2-5; V gene: TRBV27; D gene: TRBD1; CDR3 DNA: TGTGCCAGCAGCACGGGGACAGGGGGCGCGGAAGAGACCCAGTACTTC; CDR3 protein: CASSTGTGGAEETQYF
clone size: few; J gene: TRBJ2-5; V gene: TRBV29-1; D gene: TRBD1; CDR3 DNA: TGCAGCTCTGGACAGGGGCAAGAGACCCAGTACTTC; CDR3 protein: CSSGQGQETQYF
clone size: few; J gene: TRBJ1-3; V gene: TRBV3-1; D gene: .; CDR3 DNA: TGTGCCAGCAGCCAAGGGCTGGGGCCGCCGAGAGTAAGATATTTT; CDR3 protein: CASSQGLGPPRVRYF
clone size: many; J gene: TRBJ2-7; V gene: TRBV5-1; D gene: TRBD1; CDR3 DNA: TGCGCCAGCAGCCCCGCGTTGGACAGGGGGAACGAGCAGTACTTC; CDR3 protein: CASSPALDRGNEQYF
clone size: .; J gene: TRBJ2-3; V gene: TRBV19; D gene: TRBD2; CDR3 DNA: TGTGCCAGTAACGAGCGGGGGGCAGATACGCAGTATTTT; CDR3 protein: CASNERGADTQYF
clone size: .; J gene: TRBJ2-1; V gene: TRBV6-5; D gene: TRBD1; CDR3 DNA: TGTGCCAGCAGTTCCCCAGGGACAGGGGTATATTCCCAGTTCTTC; CDR3 protein: CASSSPGTGVYSQFF
clone size: many; J gene: TRBJ2-1; V gene: TRBV18; D gene: .; CDR3 DNA: TGTGCCAGCTCACCCCCAGGGCAGAATGAGCAGTTCTTC; CDR3 protein: CASSPPGQNEQFF
clone size: .; J gene: TRBJ2-2; V gene: TRBV28; D gene: .; CDR3 DNA: TGTGCCAGCAGTCAGTACATGGGGGCGGCCGGGGAGCTGTTTTTT; CDR3 protein: CASSQYMGAAGELFF
clone size: many; J gene: TRBJ1-6; V gene: TRBV28; D gene: .; CDR3 DNA: TGTGCCAGCATCGACAGAATCAACTTCCTAAATTCACCCCTCCACTTT; CDR3 protein: CASIDRINFLNSPLHF
clone size: few; J gene: TRBJ2-5; V gene: TRBV2; D gene: TRBD1; CDR3 DNA: TGTGCCAGCAGTGAAGCCGGTCAGGGGGCCGGGGAGACCCAGTACTTC; CDR3 protein: CASSEAGQGAGETQYF
clone size: .; J gene: TRBJ2-7; V gene: TRBV19; D gene: .; CDR3 DNA: TGTGCCAGCTCTTACCGAAGGGGGATGTACGAGCAGTACTTC; CDR3 protein: CASSYRRGMYEQYF
clone size: many; J gene: TRBJ2-7; V gene: TRBV28; D gene: TRBD1; CDR3 DNA: TGTGCCAGCATACAGACAGGGGGCGAGCAGTACTTC; CDR3 protein: CASIQTGGEQYF
clone size: many; J gene: TRBJ2-1; V gene: TRBV6-2/TRBV6-3; D gene: TRBD2; CDR3 DNA: TGTGCCAGCACCCAAATGACTAGCGGCTACAATGAGCAGTTCTTC; CDR3 protein: CASTQMTSGYNEQFF
clone size: few; J gene: TRBJ2-1; V gene: TRBV28; D gene: .; CDR3 DNA: TGTGCCAGCAGTCGACTAGATTGGGGGGCACACAATGAGCAGTTCTTC; CDR3 protein: CASSRLDWGAHNEQFF
clone size: many; J gene: TRBJ1-5; V gene: TRBV6-2/TRBV6-3; D gene: .; CDR3 DNA: TGTGCCAGCAGTCGGGATGGTGTCGCTCAGCCCCAGCATTTT; CDR3 protein: CASSRDGVAQPQHF
clone size: .; J gene: TRBJ2-1; V gene: TRBV27; D gene: TRBD1; CDR3 DNA: TGTGCCGGCAGTCCATCCCGACAGGGGAAATACAATGAGCAGTTCTTC; CDR3 protein: CAGSPSRQGKYNEQFF
clone size: .; J gene: TRBJ2-3; V gene: TRBV4-2; D gene: TRBD2; CDR3 DNA: TGTGCCAGCAGCCAAGACCGGACTAGCGGGAGTGATACGCAGTATTTT; CDR3 protein: CASSQDRTSGSDTQYF
clone size: .; J gene: TRBJ2-1; V gene: TRBV12-3/TRBV12-4; D gene: TRBD2; CDR3 DNA: TGTGCCAGCAGTTCCACAGGGGGACTAGCGGGTGACAACAATGAGCAGTTCTTC; CDR3 protein: CASSSTGGLAGDNNEQFF
clone size: many; J gene: TRBJ1-5; V gene: TRBV11-2; D gene: TRBD1; CDR3 DNA: TGTGCCAGCAGCTCGGGACAGGATAATCAGCCCCAGCATTTT; CDR3 protein: CASSSGQDNQPQHF
clone size: .; J gene: TRBJ2-5; V gene: TRBV5-6; D gene: TRBD2; CDR3 DNA: TGTGCCAGCAGCTTGGAGGGAGGGAGTTCCTCGGGGCCCCGAGAGACCCAGTACTTC; CDR3 protein: CASSLEGGSSSGPRETQYF